A selection of T cell receptor beta chains follows, all from one sample in a study of spatial heterogeneity in lung cancer. TCRdb itself ran the 5' RACE reads through MiXCR, one entry per CDR3 protein. The data contain under 75,000 distinct CDR3 sequences, roughly 13% of them seen just once; the ten biggest clones take up over 5.5%. The material was PBMCs, obtained at surgery. The receptors here all came from a male donor with early-stage non-small cell lung cancer. Both conserved end residues are part of each CDR3. A D gene is named only where the DNA matches it firmly. The size entry is marked missing in some rows and otherwise reads once, few, many or a size class.

D gene	CDR3 length	V gene	clone size	J gene	CDR3 DNA	CDR3 protein
NA	13	TRBV10-2	NA	TRBJ2-2	TGCGCCAGCAAGGAGAGGAACACCGGGGAGCTGTTTTTT	CASKERNTGELFF
NA	14	TRBV5-1	few	TRBJ1-2	TGCGCCAGCAGCCCTTTTTTAGGGGATCGGGGCTACACCTTC	CASSPFLGDRGYTF
TRBD1	13	TRBV7-2	NA	TRBJ1-5	TGTGCCAGCAGCCAGGGGGAAAATCAGCCCCAGCATTTT	CASSQGENQPQHF
TRBD1	18	TRBV10-3	NA	TRBJ2-5	TGTGCCATCAGTGATTGGAGGACAGGGGATGATTGGCAAGAGACCCAGTACTTC	CAISDWRTGDDWQETQYF
NA	14	TRBV4-2	many	TRBJ2-5	TGTGCCAGCAGCCAAGGGGGGGACCCAGAGACCCAGTACTTC	CASSQGGDPETQYF
NA	15	TRBV25-1	NA	TRBJ1-4	TGTGCCAGCACACCCCGCGGGGTTAGGGGCGAAAAACTGTTTTTT	CASTPRGVRGEKLFF
TRBD1	15	TRBV5-1	many	TRBJ2-3	TGCGCCAGCAGCCCAGGCACAGGGGAAACAGATACGCAGTATTTT	CASSPGTGETDTQYF
NA	14	TRBV7-9	few	TRBJ2-2	TGTGCCAGCAGCCATCGACAATACTCCGGGGAGCTGTTTTTT	CASSHRQYSGELFF
NA	12	TRBV19	few	TRBJ2-2	TGTGCCAGTCACAGAACCACCGGGGAGCTGTTTTTT	CASHRTTGELFF
TRBD2	11	TRBV7-9	NA	TRBJ2-3	TGTGCCACCACAGCGGGGGATACGCAGTATTTT	CATTAGDTQYF
NA	14	TRBV20-1	few	TRBJ1-4	TGCAGTGCTAGAGGTCGGGCCCCTAATGAAAAACTGTTTTTT	CSARGRAPNEKLFF
TRBD1	15	TRBV18	NA	TRBJ1-1	TGTGCCAGCTCTCAAACAGGGGGGAGCTTCACTGAAGCTTTCTTT	CASSQTGGSFTEAFF
NA	16	TRBV2	many	TRBJ1-1	TGTGCCAGCATCGATCCAAAAGGGGACATGAACACTGAAGCTTTCTTT	CASIDPKGDMNTEAFF
NA	13	TRBV7-2	few	TRBJ1-2	TGTGCCAGCAGCCCAGAATCTAACTATGGCTACACCTTC	CASSPESNYGYTF
NA	15	TRBV7-7	few	TRBJ2-2	TGTGCCAGCAGCAAACAGGCCGGTAACACCGGGGAGCTGTTTTTT	CASSKQAGNTGELFF
TRBD2	14	TRBV7-9	NA	TRBJ2-1	TGTGCCAGCAGCCTATCGGGACTAGTGAATGAGCAGTTCTTC	CASSLSGLVNEQFF
TRBD2	17	TRBV27	NA	TRBJ2-1	TGTGCCAGCAGTCCAACGGCCGGGACTAGCGGGAGAAATGAGCAGTTCTTC	CASSPTAGTSGRNEQFF
NA	14	TRBV5-1	NA	TRBJ1-1	TGCGCCAGCAGCTCGGGAAATGAGGGGTCTGAAGCTTTCTTT	CASSSGNEGSEAFF
TRBD2	15	TRBV20-1	few	TRBJ2-1	TGCAGTGCTAGAGAGGCTAGCGGGAGTGGAAATGAGCAGTTCTTC	CSAREASGSGNEQFF
TRBD1	14	TRBV7-9	few	TRBJ2-3	TGTGCCAGCAGCGCAGACAGGGACACAGATACGCAGTATTTT	CASSADRDTDTQYF
TRBD1	13	TRBV18	few	TRBJ2-7	TGTGCCAGCTCACCGGACAGGGTAGGAGAGCAGTACTTC	CASSPDRVGEQYF
NA	12	TRBV15	few	TRBJ1-2	TGTGCCACCAGCAACCGGGTTGGTGGCTACACCTTC	CATSNRVGGYTF
TRBD2	16	TRBV20-1	many	TRBJ2-7	TGCAGTGCTAGATCCCCACTAGCGGGAGTGGTAAACGAGCAGTACTTC	CSARSPLAGVVNEQYF
NA	18	TRBV18	NA	TRBJ2-2	TGTGCCAGCTCACAAATACCCATAGTCCCCACGAACACCGGGGAGCTGTTTTTT	CASSQIPIVPTNTGELFF
TRBD1	14	TRBV5-1	NA	TRBJ1-4	TGCGCCAGCAGCTCGGGGACAGACAATGAAAAACTGTTTTTT	CASSSGTDNEKLFF
TRBD2	14	TRBV2	NA	TRBJ2-7	TGTGCCAGCAGTGACGCGGGAGTTGCCTACGAGCAGTACTTC	CASSDAGVAYEQYF
TRBD2	15	TRBV11-3	once	TRBJ2-1	TGTGCCAGCGCCACTCTCAGCGGGAGGTCAGATGAGCAGTTCTTC	CASATLSGRSDEQFF
NA	12	TRBV27	few	TRBJ2-1	TGTGCCAGCAGTTACAGGAGGGGGGGTCAGTTCTTC	CASSYRRGGQFF
NA	15	TRBV15	few	TRBJ1-1	TGTGCCACCAGCAGAGATGTCGGACTGAACACTGAAGCTTTCTTT	CATSRDVGLNTEAFF
TRBD1	14	TRBV28	many	TRBJ1-4	TGTGCCAGCAGTTTTAGAGGGGGCGGTGAAAAACTGTTTTTT	CASSFRGGGEKLFF
NA	13	TRBV6-2/TRBV6-3	few	TRBJ2-5	TGTGCCAGCAGTTCAAGGGTTCCAGAGACCCAGTACTTC	CASSSRVPETQYF
TRBD1	15	TRBV7-9	NA	TRBJ2-5	TGTGCCAGCAGCACCCTCGGGACAGGGGGAGAGACCCAGTACTTC	CASSTLGTGGETQYF
TRBD2	15	TRBV4-3	NA	TRBJ2-7	TGCGCCAGCAGCCAGGGGGGGGGTAACGTCTACGAGCAGTACTTC	CASSQGGGNVYEQYF
NA	16	TRBV5-1	many	TRBJ2-7	TGCGCCAGCAGCTTGGCTCGGGACACTTCCTCCTACGAGCAGTACTTC	CASSLARDTSSYEQYF
TRBD1	11	TRBV20-1	many	TRBJ1-1	TGCAGTGCAAGGACAGGGCTTGAAGCTTTCTTT	CSARTGLEAFF
TRBD2	15	TRBV20-1	NA	TRBJ2-3	TGCAGTGCTACCAGACTAGCGGGAGGCCAAGATACGCAGTATTTT	CSATRLAGGQDTQYF
NA	12	TRBV6-5	NA	TRBJ1-6	TGTGCCAGCAACTCGCCGTATTCACCCCTCCACTTT	CASNSPYSPLHF
TRBD2	14	TRBV29-1	many	TRBJ2-7	TGCAGCGTTGCCGGGACTAGAAAAGGCTACGAGCAGTACTTC	CSVAGTRKGYEQYF
NA	12	TRBV20-1	NA	TRBJ2-1	TGCAGTGCTAGCTCGGACTTTAATGAGCAGTTCTTC	CSASSDFNEQFF
TRBD2	14	TRBV20-1	NA	TRBJ2-1	TGCAGTGCTGCCCCGGGACTAGCGATCTATGAGCAGTTCTTC	CSAAPGLAIYEQFF
NA	14	TRBV5-1	NA	TRBJ2-2	TGCGCCAGCAGCTTGGATGCGAACACCGGGGAGCTGTTTTTT	CASSLDANTGELFF
TRBD1	14	TRBV29-1	many	TRBJ1-2	TGCAGCCCATCCAAGGGGGACAGAGACTATGGCTACACCTTC	CSPSKGDRDYGYTF